The 5 T cell receptor beta chains below all came from one sample that was sequenced in a study of cytomegalovirus exposure and HLA in healthy donors. The PCR ran on 60 Vbeta and 13 Jbeta primers. Repertoires were generated with immunoSEQ multiplex PCR, while TCRdb's copy carries only in-frame clones and drops some. The repertoire holds about 210,000 clones, roughly 82% seen once, with about 6% in the top ten. The sequencing sample was made of PBMCs. These TCRs come from a man in his forties in good health and CMV-seropositive.

The rearrangement joins TRBV4-2 to TRBJ2-1; D is possibly TRBD2 (5 bases). The CDR3 is 17 residues long. CDR1 and CDR2 (germline): LGHNA, YNFKEQ. The V gene lost 1 base and the J gene lost 3 bases, with 16 bases spanning the gap. CDR3 coding DNA: TGTGCCAGCAGCCAAGTAGGTCTAGCACCTGACTACAATGAGCAGTTCTTC. It translates to CASSQVGLAPDYNEQFF.

The V and J genes are TRBV7-8 and TRBJ1-1, with 9 bases identical to TRBD1. Trimming took 5 bases from V and 5 from J; bases not matched to a gene: 9. There are 15 residues in the CDR3. Germline V CDR1 and CDR2: SGHVS, FQNEAQ. The CDR3 DNA reads TGTGCCAGCAGCCTCATGAACAGGGGGCGGACTGAAGCTTTCTTT. This codes for CASSLMNRGRTEAFF.

The gene calls are TRBV11-2 and TRBJ2-7; D gene unclear. CDR1 SGHAT and CDR2 FQNNGV come from the germline V gene. With 5 bases removed from V and 1 base from J, the gap between germline ends came to 18 bases. The CDR3 consists of 16 residues. The CDR3 reads CASSPNSEAISYEQYV. The CDR3 DNA reads as TGTGCCAGCAGCCCGAATAGTGAGGCGATTTCCTACGAGCAGTACGTC.

This rearrangement joins TRBV29-1 to TRBJ2-2, with D uncertain. V was trimmed by 0 bases and J by 5 bases, leaving 10 bases between them. The CDR3 runs 14 residues. Germline V lookup: CDR1 SQVTM, CDR2 ANQGSEA. CDR3 sequence: CSVEDPPRTGELFF. In nucleotides, the CDR3 is TGCAGCGTTGAAGATCCGCCGAGAACCGGGGAGCTGTTTTTT.

The V and J genes are TRBV4-1 and TRBJ2-7, with 9 bases identical to TRBD1. This CDR3 has 14 amino acids. V trimming: 4 bases; J trimming: 3 bases; junction bases outside the gene matches: 4. From germline, CDR1 is MGHRA and CDR2 YSYEKL. CDR3 sequence reads: CASSRQGEFYEQYF. In DNA, the CDR3 is TGCGCCAGCAGCCGACAGGGGGAGTTCTACGAGCAGTACTTC.